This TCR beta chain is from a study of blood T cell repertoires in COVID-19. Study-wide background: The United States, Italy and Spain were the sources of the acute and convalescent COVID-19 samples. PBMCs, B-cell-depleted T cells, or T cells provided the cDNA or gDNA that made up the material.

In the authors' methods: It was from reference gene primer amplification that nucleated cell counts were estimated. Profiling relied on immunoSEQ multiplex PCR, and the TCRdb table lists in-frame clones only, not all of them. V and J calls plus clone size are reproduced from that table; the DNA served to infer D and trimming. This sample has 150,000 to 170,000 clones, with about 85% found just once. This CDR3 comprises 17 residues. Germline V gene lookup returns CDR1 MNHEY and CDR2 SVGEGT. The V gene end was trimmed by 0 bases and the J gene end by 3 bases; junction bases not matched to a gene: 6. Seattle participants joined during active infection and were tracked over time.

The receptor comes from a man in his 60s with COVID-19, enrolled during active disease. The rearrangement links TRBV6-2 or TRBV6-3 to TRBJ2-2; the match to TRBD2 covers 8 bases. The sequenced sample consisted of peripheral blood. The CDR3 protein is CASSYSRLARHTGELFF. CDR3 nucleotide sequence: TGTGCCAGCAGTTACTCAAGACTAGCGCGGCACACCGGGGAGCTGTTTTTT.